The 5 T cell receptor beta chains below were found in one sample sequenced in a study of blood T cell repertoires in COVID-19. Assay used: immunoSEQ multiplex PCR; TCRdb lists only in-frame clones, some missing. The sample carries some 70,000 clones, 70% to 90% recorded once. Sequenced sample: peripheral blood. These receptors came from a man in his forties or fifties with active COVID-19.

The chain uses TRBV5-6 and TRBJ2-5; TRBD1 aligns across 10 bases. Germline V CDR1 and CDR2: SGHDT, YYEEEE. The CDR3 totals 14 residues. Trimming removed 4 bases from V and 5 bases from J; junction bases left unmatched: 5. This CDR3 is CASSRTGGLETQYF. CDR3 bases: TGTGCCAGCAGCCGGACAGGGGGTTTGGAGACCCAGTACTTC.

CDR3 DNA sequence: TGCGCCAGCAGCGTCCTAGGCTTAGACTACGAGCAGTACTTC. Translation: CASSVLGLDYEQYF. The rearrangement links TRBV5-1 to TRBJ2-7; no firm D call. Trimming removed 4 bases at V and 3 bases at J, with 14 bases between. This CDR3 spans 14 amino acids. Germline V gives CDR1 SGHRS, CDR2 YFSETQ.

The chain couples TRBV5-1 to TRBJ2-7, with TRBD2 matching 13 bases. The CDR3 length is 16 residues. The germline CDR1 and CDR2 sequences are SGHRS and YFSETQ. J gave up 3 bases and V 0 bases, and 3 bases lay outside the gene matches. The CDR3 DNA reads as TGCGCCAGCAGCTTGGCCGGGACTAGCGGGGTCTACGAGCAGTACTTC. Its translation: CASSLAGTSGVYEQYF. Looking up the rest from reference TRBV5-1 and TRBJ2-7 gives the full variable domain: KAGVTQTPRYLIKTRGQQVTLSCSPISGHRSVSWYQQTPGQGLQFLFEYFSETQRNKGNFPGRFSGRQFSNSRSEMNVSTLELGDSALYLCASSLAGTSGVYEQYFGPGTRLTVT.

The chain has TRBV5-6 and TRBJ2-5; 8 bases are shared with TRBD2. Germline lookup yields CDR1 SGHDT and CDR2 YYEEEE. This CDR3 contains 15 residues. V gave up 7 bases and J gave up 0 bases; unmatched junction bases: 8. The CDR3 region has the DNA TGTGCCAGCGACGGGGGGGGCCCCCACCAAGAGACCCAGTACTTC. Translation: CASDGGGPHQETQYF.

The chain couples TRBV5-8 to TRBJ2-5; 8 nucleotides line up with TRBD2. Germline V CDR1 and CDR2: SGHTS, YDEGEE. The CDR3 has 14 amino acids. V lost 4 bases, J lost 5 bases, and 7 bases stayed unmatched. The CDR3 here is CASSPTSGWETQYF. The CDR3 DNA is TGTGCCAGCAGCCCCACTAGCGGCTGGGAGACCCAGTACTTC.